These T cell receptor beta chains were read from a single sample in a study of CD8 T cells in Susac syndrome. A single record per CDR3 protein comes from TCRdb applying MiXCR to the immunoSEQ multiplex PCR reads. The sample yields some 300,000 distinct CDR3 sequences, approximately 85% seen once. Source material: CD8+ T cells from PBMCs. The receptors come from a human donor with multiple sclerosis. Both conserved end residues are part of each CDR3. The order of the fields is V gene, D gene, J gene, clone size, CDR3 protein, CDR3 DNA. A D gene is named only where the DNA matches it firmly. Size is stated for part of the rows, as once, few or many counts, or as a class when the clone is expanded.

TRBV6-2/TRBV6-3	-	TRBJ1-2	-	CASSSFLRDVPLYGYTF	TGTGCCAGCAGTTCCTTCCTCCGGGACGTTCCTCTCTATGGCTACACCTTC
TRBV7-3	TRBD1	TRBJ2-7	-	CASSLKVLGTATYEQYF	TGTGCCAGCAGCTTAAAAGTGCTGGGGACAGCTACCTACGAGCAGTACTTC
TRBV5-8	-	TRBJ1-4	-	CASTSANEKLFF	TGTGCCAGCACCTCGGCAAATGAAAAACTGTTTTTT
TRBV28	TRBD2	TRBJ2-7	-	CASSFQGSGRTFSYEQYF	TGTGCCAGCAGTTTTCAGGGTAGCGGGAGAACATTTTCCTACGAGCAGTACTTC
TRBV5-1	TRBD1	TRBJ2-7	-	CASSSGTGVSSYEQYF	TGCGCCAGCAGCTCCGGGACAGGGGTTAGCTCCTACGAGCAGTACTTC
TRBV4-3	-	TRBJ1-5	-	CASSQDRQYDNQPQHF	TGCGCCAGCAGCCAAGATAGGCAGTATGACAATCAGCCCCAGCATTTT
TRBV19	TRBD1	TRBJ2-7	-	CASSIGDRGYEQYF	TGTGCCAGTAGTATAGGGGACAGGGGCTACGAGCAGTACTTC
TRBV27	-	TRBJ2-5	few	CASSLDQETQYF	TGTGCCAGCAGTTTAGATCAAGAGACCCAGTACTTC
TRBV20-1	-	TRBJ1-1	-	CSARDHRVETEAFF	TGCAGTGCTAGAGATCACAGGGTAGAAACTGAAGCTTTCTTT
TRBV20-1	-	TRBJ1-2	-	CSARSSYGYTF	TGCAGTGCCCGGAGTTCCTATGGCTACACCTTC
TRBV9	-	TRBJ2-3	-	CASSVGAGESTDTQYF	TGTGCCAGCAGCGTAGGGGCAGGGGAAAGCACAGATACGCAGTATTTT
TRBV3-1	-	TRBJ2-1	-	CASSPTRYNEQFF	TGTGCCAGCAGCCCGACTAGGTACAATGAGCAGTTCTTC
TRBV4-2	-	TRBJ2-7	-	CASSQDRVSGLSYEQYF	TGTGCCAGCAGCCAAGATAGGGTCTCCGGGCTATCCTACGAGCAGTACTTC
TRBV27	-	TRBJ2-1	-	CASSLGHGTLQFF	TGTGCCAGCAGTTTGGGTCACGGGACCCTACAGTTCTTC
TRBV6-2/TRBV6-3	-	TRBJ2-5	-	CASRLRMETQYF	TGTGCCAGCAGACTACGGATGGAGACCCAGTACTTC
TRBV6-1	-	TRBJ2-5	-	CASTAAGETQYF	TGTGCCAGCACCGCAGCGGGTGAGACCCAGTACTTC
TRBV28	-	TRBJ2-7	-	CASSLERDTSYEQYF	TGTGCCAGCAGTTTAGAAAGGGATACCTCCTACGAGCAGTACTTC
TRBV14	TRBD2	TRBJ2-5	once	CASSQGLAGPPETQYF	TGTGCCAGCAGCCAGGGACTAGCGGGGCCGCCAGAGACCCAGTACTTC
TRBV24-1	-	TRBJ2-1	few	CATSDQGAGGEQFF	TGTGCCACCAGTGATCAGGGGGCGGGGGGTGAGCAGTTCTTC
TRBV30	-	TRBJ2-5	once	CAWSLVGETQYF	TGTGCCTGGAGTCTTGTTGGGGAGACCCAGTACTTC
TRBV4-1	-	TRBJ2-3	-	CASSQAQQGVDTQYF	TGCGCCAGCAGCCAAGCGCAACAGGGAGTAGATACGCAGTATTTT
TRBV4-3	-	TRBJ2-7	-	CASSQDSGRIYEQYF	TGCGCCAGCAGCCAAGATTCGGGTCGCATCTACGAGCAGTACTTC
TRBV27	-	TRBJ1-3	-	CASSLTSAGTYPGNTIYF	TGTGCCAGCAGTTTAACCTCGGCAGGGACTTACCCTGGAAACACCATATATTTT
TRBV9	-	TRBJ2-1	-	CASSHSSYNEQFF	TGTGCCAGCAGTCATAGCTCCTACAATGAGCAGTTCTTC
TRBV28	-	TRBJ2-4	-	CASSEKGPKNIQYF	TGTGCCAGCAGTGAGAAGGGGCCCAAAAACATTCAGTACTTC
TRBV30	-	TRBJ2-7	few	CAWSPSSEQYF	TGTGCCTGGAGTCCCTCGAGCGAGCAGTACTTC
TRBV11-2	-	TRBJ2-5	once	CAGSLSGYGAQETQYF	TGTGCCGGCAGCCTAAGCGGGTACGGGGCCCAAGAGACCCAGTACTTC
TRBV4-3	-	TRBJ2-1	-	CASSHRGRNEQFF	TGCGCCAGCAGCCACCGAGGGCGCAATGAGCAGTTCTTC
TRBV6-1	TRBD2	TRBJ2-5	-	CASSDLGTSGETQYF	TGTGCCAGCAGTGATCTAGGGACTAGCGGGGAGACCCAGTACTTC
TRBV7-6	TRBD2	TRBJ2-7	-	CASSWKSWGVLAGGRIYEQYF	TGTGCCAGCAGCTGGAAGTCGTGGGGCGTACTAGCGGGAGGGAGAATCTACGAGCAGTACTTC
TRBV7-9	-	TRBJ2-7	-	CASRLLGQADSYEQYF	TGTGCCAGCAGGCTCCTGGGTCAGGCTGACTCCTACGAGCAGTACTTC
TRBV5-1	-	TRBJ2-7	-	CASRPVGSYEQYF	TGCGCCAGCAGGCCCGTGGGGTCCTACGAGCAGTACTTC
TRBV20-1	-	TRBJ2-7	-	CSARERVGGRVWVAHYYEQYF	TGCAGTGCTAGAGAACGTGTGGGGGGCCGGGTATGGGTAGCGCATTACTACGAGCAGTACTTC
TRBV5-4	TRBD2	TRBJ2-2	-	CASSGGLAIGELFF	TGTGCCAGCAGCGGGGGACTAGCTATCGGGGAGCTGTTTTTT
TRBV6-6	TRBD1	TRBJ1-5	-	CASSYGGTAENQPQHF	TGTGCCAGCAGTTACGGGGGGACAGCCGAAAATCAGCCCCAGCATTTT
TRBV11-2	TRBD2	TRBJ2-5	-	CASSLDQASGRPRGETQYF	TGTGCCAGCAGCTTAGATCAAGCTAGCGGGAGGCCCCGGGGGGAGACCCAGTACTTC